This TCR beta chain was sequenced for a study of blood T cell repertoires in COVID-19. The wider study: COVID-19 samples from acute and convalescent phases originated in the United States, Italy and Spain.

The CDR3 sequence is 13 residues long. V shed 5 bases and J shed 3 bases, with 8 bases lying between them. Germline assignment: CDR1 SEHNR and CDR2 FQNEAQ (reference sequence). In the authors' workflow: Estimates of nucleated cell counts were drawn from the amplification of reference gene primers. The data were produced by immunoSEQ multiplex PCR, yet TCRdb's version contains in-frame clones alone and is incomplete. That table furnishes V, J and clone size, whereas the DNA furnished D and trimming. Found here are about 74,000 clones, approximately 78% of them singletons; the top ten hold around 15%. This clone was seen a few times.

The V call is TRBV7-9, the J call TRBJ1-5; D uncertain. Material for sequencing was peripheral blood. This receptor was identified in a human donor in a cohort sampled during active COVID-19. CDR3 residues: CASSRQDNQPQHF. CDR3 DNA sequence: TGTGCCAGCAGCCGGCAGGACAATCAGCCCCAGCATTTT.